This TCR beta chain was profiled in a study of blood T cells in healthy people across ages (dated by TCRdb to between 2014 and 2016). The study in broad terms: Template switching captured roughly one uniquely barcoded TCR beta cDNA molecule per two T cells in model experiments. The donors were split into four age groups: young (average around 15 years), middle-aged (39), aged (approximately 60) and long-lived (roughly 88). Two additional independent replicas of 1 million unique cDNA reads from the same blood draw were analyzed for two donors (one aged 18 to 29 and one aged 80 or older). To avoid experimental bias, donors of different ages were spread randomly across the sequencing lanes. Using deep sequencing normalized with unique cDNA molecular identifiers, the study measured how TCR beta repertoire diversity changes with age.

Study-level results and caveats: Compared with the aged group, more naive CD4+ T cells, fewer expanded clones and increased TCR diversity were shown by the long-lived group, suggesting age selection. Donor CMV infection status was unknown, potentially confounding age-related changes in expanded clonotypes. Estimates of total diversity based on one million sequenced T cells were regarded as lower bounds and as underestimates. The percentage of naive T cells measured by flow cytometry correlated strongly with observed TCR beta diversity. As age increased, observed TCR beta diversity per million T cells dropped in a roughly linear way, and a significant reduction was already evident by age around 41. Because profiling used bulk unsorted PBMCs, naive and antigen-experienced compartments could not be compared conclusively.

Details on this clonotype: Its cognate antigen has yet to be identified. Base qualities are not recorded, but no much larger clone differs from it by a single base.

Preparation of the library involved 5' RACE. The sequencer was an Illumina HiSeq 2500. A second PCR of roughly 6 to 11 cycles was run with a J-beta primer mix and a sample-barcoded 5' primer. A template-switch 5' adaptor carrying 12 random nucleotides introduced a unique molecular identifier onto each TCR beta cDNA molecule. Each sample yielded at least 2.5 million CDR3-containing paired-end reads. First-strand cDNA synthesis was performed from all RNA using the Mint cDNA synthesis kit, with priming by a TRBC-specific oligonucleotide. Following uracil-DNA glycosylase treatment, all cDNA underwent a first 18-cycle PCR with the universal primers M1SS and BC2_uni_R. The source study handled its data this way. Normalization of each sample was performed by random selection of 1 million high-quality reads, each carrying a distinct molecular identifier. Reads with shared molecular identifiers were discarded instead of being binned into consensus sequences. MiTCR, run with a Q25 quality threshold and the strictest error-elimination algorithm, handled CDR3 identification, clonotype clustering and error correction. A nonparametric unseen species model using Euler transformation provided a lower-bound estimate of total TCR beta diversity. TCRdb handled the public reads itself, with Q25 trimming in fastp and clone calling in MiXCR, and kept productive beta chains. Each record represents a unique CDR3 protein, reported with the most common genes and DNA among its rows. It is TCRdb's table, rather than the study itself, that gives the V and J calls and clone size. The sample records hundreds of thousands of distinct CDR3 sequences, approximately 40% of which are singletons. The leading ten clones occupy around 30% of the sample.

The germline V gene yields SNHLY for CDR1 and FYNNEI for CDR2. V gives up 7 bases and J gives up 4 bases, and the segment between their germline ends measures 14 bases. From its cysteine to its phenylalanine, the CDR3 spans 14 amino acids. The sequence is cut down to CDR3 DNA, 42 bases in frame from base 1. Donors were a few dozen systemically healthy Caucasian individuals from Russia aged about 6 to 100 years. Each donor gave ten milliliters of peripheral blood, collected into EDTA-treated Vacutainer tubes. Ficoll-Paque density-gradient centrifugation was used to isolate PBMCs, with at least 7 million per sample. Total RNA, at least 6 micrograms per sample, was extracted from PBMCs with Trizol reagent. For every donor, an aliquot of PBMCs went through flow cytometry to measure the percentages of naive CD45RAhigh/CD27high T cells.

Sequencing input: blood. The sequence was collected from an elderly man in good health. The rearrangement combines TRBV2 with TRBJ2-4; TRBD1 is a possible D gene, resting on 6 matching bases. The CDR3 sequence is CASTRQETKNIQYF. The bases are TGTGCCAGCACAAGACAGGAAACTAAAAACATTCAGTACTTC.